This TCR beta chain emerged from a study of Ad26.COV2.S vaccination and SARS-CoV-2 variants. As for the study in general: Once, or twice with 56 days between doses, Ad26.COV2.S was given intramuscularly. Study-level findings and limits: Using TCR breadth and depth analyses may have led to underestimated total T cell responses. It was found that vaccine and placebo recipients had similar non-spike TCR breadth.

This CDR3 spans 15 amino acids. Looked up from germline, CDR1 is SEHNR and CDR2 is FQNEAQ (reference sequence). With 5 bases removed from V and 0 bases from J, the gap between germline ends came to 14 bases. This clone was observed a handful of times. Its antigen is unknown. Clones were read by immunoSEQ multiplex PCR, and TCRdb kept only the in-frame ones, dropping some. The repertoire consists of approximately 500,000 clones, with around 90% occurring once and the leading ten covering roughly 12%. The treatment here: about 20 received Ad26.COV2.S at low or high dose, single or two shots; about five received placebo; per-sample allocation not given. Day 63 after the first injection of vaccine or placebo was the sampling time. Built on an Ad26 vector, the vaccine expressed Wuhan-strain SARS-CoV-2 spike.

V and J are TRBV7-9 and TRBJ2-7; D is unclear. The receptor was isolated from a person between 18 and 59 years old who received the Ad26.COV2.S COVID-19 vaccine or a placebo. This material consisted of peripheral blood, taken in a trial of Ad26.COV2.S vaccine versus placebo. The CDR3 coding sequence is TGTGCCAGCAGCGCCCGGACGGTCAGCTCCTACGAGCAGTACTTC. It translates to CASSARTVSSYEQYF.